This T cell receptor beta chain was obtained from a study of T-cell reconstitution after alpha-beta-depleted transplantation in children. Unique molecular identifiers were used to barcode this TCRbeta library. One entry per CDR3 protein results from TCRdb running MiXCR on the PCR reads. This sample has over 100,000 distinct CDR3 sequences; approximately 6% occur once, and the top ten carry roughly 5.5%. Study conclusions and caveats: One year post-transplant, T-cell counts and diversity were largely derived from T cells produced anew. Day-60 TCRbeta diversity that was high in some patients was derived from surviving recipient T cells and thymic progenitors. Two months or so post-transplant, alpha-beta T cells reportedly derived from several hundred expanded graft clones.

Germline V gene data show CDR1 as KGHDR and CDR2 as SFDVKD. Deletions cut 1 base from V and 0 bases from J, with 15 bases between. The CDR3 loop spans 18 amino acids. This clonotype was counted at least ten times. Its antigen is currently unknown. The TCR was taken from a female patient aged 2-9 years who had a stem cell transplant for Fanconi anemia, so the T cells may come from the graft donor. V gene TRBV24-1 combines with J gene TRBJ2-1; the D gene could be TRBD1 or TRBD2 (5 bases each). The material sequenced was PBMCs, mostly from graft donor cells, taken 60 days after TCRalphabeta/CD19-depleted stem cell transplant. For the CDR3, the DNA is TGTGCCACCAGTGATTTTATTGGGGCGGGTCTCTCCTACAATGAGCAGTTCTTC. It encodes CATSDFIGAGLSYNEQFF.